This entry concerns a single T cell receptor (beta chain). Its target is not known. The junction and the germline gene differ at one end; a read error may be behind it. This sample is part of a study of vaccination and CD4 T cells after COVID-19. Oncomine TCR Beta short-read sequencing was applied to DNA from cultured CD4+ T cells. The source of extracted genomic DNA was cultured CD4+ T cells. TCRdb used MiXCR to reprocess the PCR reads, holding one entry per CDR3 protein. The sample records some 9,000 distinct CDR3 sequences, 64% being singletons. Treatment meaning: approximately 11-day PBMC culture with coronavirus spike peptide pools or control peptides (ViraFEST assay). Antigen-specific T cells were expanded with peptide pools by ViraFEST, and TCRs were then sequenced. The germline gives CDR1 DFQATT, CDR2 SNEGSKA (reference sequence). The CDR3 has 14 amino acids.

The TCR was taken from a human donor who had recovered from COVID-19. The chain is built from TRBV20-1 and TRBJ2-7, with 14 bases lining up with TRBD2. Sequenced input: CD4+ T cells from blood, cultured in vitro. CDR3 DNA: TGCAGTGCTAGACCTGGACTAGCGGGGGGCCCAGTGCACTTC. Its protein product is CSARPGLAGGPVHF.